The rows below give T cell receptor beta chains drawn from one sample of a study of T cell responses to AZD1222 COVID-19 vaccine. Clones were sequenced by immunoSEQ multiplex PCR, and TCRdb holds only the in-frame ones, with some missing. The sample holds roughly 150,000 clones, 92% seen once. Sequences were derived from peripheral blood, sampled 28 days after the second AZD1222 dose. The receptor set was obtained from an adult who received the AZD1222 COVID-19 vaccine. Each CDR3 is given with its conserved first and last residue. The D gene is left open where the match is weak. Clone size appears in some rows only: once, few, many, or a class for an expanded clone.

j_gene,abundance,v_gene,d_gene,CDR3nt,CDR3aa
TRBJ1-1,.,TRBV6-6,.,TGTGCCAGCAGATTTGACAGCTACACTGAAGCTTTCTTT,CASRFDSYTEAFF
TRBJ2-5,.,TRBV7-2,.,TGTGCCAGCAGCTTAGGTCGGGGGAACCAAGAGACCCAGTACTTC,CASSLGRGNQETQYF
TRBJ1-1,.,TRBV19,.,TGTGCCAGTACCGCCAGTCGAGCTTTCTTT,CASTASRAFF
TRBJ2-1,.,TRBV4-1,.,TGCGCCAGCAACCAAGTCCCGGGAGAGGCGGATGAGCAGTTCTTC,CASNQVPGEADEQFF
TRBJ2-7,.,TRBV27,TRBD1,TGTGCCAGCAGTCCAGGGGGAAGTACCTACGAGCAGTACTTC,CASSPGGSTYEQYF
TRBJ2-5,.,TRBV19,.,TGTGCCAGTAGTACCCCCGGAAGGGATATACTTGGGACCCAGTACTTC,CASSTPGRDILGTQYF
TRBJ2-3,few,TRBV7-2,TRBD1,TGTGCCAGCGCGGGGACAGGGAGGACAGATACGCAGTATTTT,CASAGTGRTDTQYF
TRBJ2-7,.,TRBV14,.,TGTGCCAGCAGCCATTTCAGCGGCCAGTTTTACGAGCAGTACTTC,CASSHFSGQFYEQYF
TRBJ1-2,.,TRBV2,.,TGTGCCAGCAGTGAAGGCCTCGGTGGCCTGGAAACCTATGGCTACACCTTC,CASSEGLGGLETYGYTF
TRBJ1-4,.,TRBV27,.,TGTGCCAGCAGTTTACGGGCAGACACGGGACTGTTTTTT,CASSLRADTGLFF
TRBJ1-2,.,TRBV5-4,.,TGTGCCAGCAGCTCCGGGACCTCAGGGTACTATGGCTACACCTTC,CASSSGTSGYYGYTF
TRBJ1-6,.,TRBV20-1,.,TGCAGTGCTAGACATAATTCACCCCTCCACTTT,CSARHNSPLHF
TRBJ2-5,.,TRBV7-7,TRBD2,TGTGCCAGCAGCTTAAGCGGGAGTAATCAAGAGACCCAGTACTTC,CASSLSGSNQETQYF
TRBJ2-1,.,TRBV7-6,.,TGTGCCAGCAGCAACCTGAATGAGCAGTTCTTC,CASSNLNEQFF
TRBJ1-2,.,TRBV6-5,TRBD1,TGTGCCAGCAGTATACGACAGGGTACTTATGGCTACACCTTC,CASSIRQGTYGYTF
TRBJ2-5,.,TRBV18,.,TGTGCCAGCTCACCATTTGGGCGAGAGACCCAGTACTTC,CASSPFGRETQYF
TRBJ2-3,.,TRBV18,.,TGTGCCAGCTCACTGTTGACAGGGACTAGCACAGATACGCAGTATTTT,CASSLLTGTSTDTQYF
TRBJ1-2,.,TRBV5-1,.,TGCGCCAGCAGCTCGTCTACCGCGAACTATGGCTACACCTTC,CASSSSTANYGYTF
TRBJ1-5,.,TRBV27,.,TGTGCCAGCAGTTTCGGGGGGCATCAGCCCCAGCATTTT,CASSFGGHQPQHF
TRBJ2-3,.,TRBV11-2,TRBD1,TGTGCCAGCAGCTCCCAGGGGGTTGGCACAGATACGCAGTATTTT,CASSSQGVGTDTQYF
TRBJ2-2,.,TRBV11-2,.,TGTGCCAGCAGCACTCAGGGTTCCGGGGAGCTGTTTTTT,CASSTQGSGELFF
TRBJ2-7,.,TRBV3-1/TRBV3-2,.,TGTGCCAGCAGCCAGGCAGGGACCTACGAGCAGTACTTC,CASSQAGTYEQYF
TRBJ1-6,.,TRBV30,.,TGTGCCTGGAGTGTACTTTCACCCCTCCACTTT,CAWSVLSPLHF
TRBJ1-2,.,TRBV18,.,TGTGCCAGCTCACCGGTAGACGCACAATATGGCTACACCTTC,CASSPVDAQYGYTF
TRBJ2-1,.,TRBV4-3,.,TGCGCCAGCAGCCAACCAATCCAGGGGCTAGGGTACAATGAGCAGTTCTTC,CASSQPIQGLGYNEQFF
TRBJ1-4,.,TRBV25-1,.,TGTGCCAGCACCAGCGGGGGCTCGGGTGAAAAACTGTTTTTT,CASTSGGSGEKLFF
TRBJ2-2,.,TRBV10-3,.,TGTGCCATCAGGGACAGTATAACGGCCGGGGAGCTGTTTTTT,CAIRDSITAGELFF
TRBJ1-5,.,TRBV12-3/TRBV12-4,.,TGTGCCAGCAGTTTAGAGGGACAGCCCCAGCATTTT,CASSLEGQPQHF
TRBJ1-1,.,TRBV12-3/TRBV12-4,.,TGTGCCAGCAGTCCCCGGGGGCCCACTGAAGCTTTCTTT,CASSPRGPTEAFF
TRBJ2-2,.,TRBV19,.,TGTGCCAGTAGTATGTGGCGAGGGGAAACCGGGGAGCTGTTTTTT,CASSMWRGETGELFF
TRBJ2-5,.,TRBV6-5,.,TGTGCCAGCAGTTACTCTAAGGAGACCCAGTACTTC,CASSYSKETQYF
TRBJ2-1,.,TRBV30,.,TGTGCCTGGAATGGAGCCGACCCGAACAATGAGCAGTTCTTC,CAWNGADPNNEQFF
TRBJ1-3,.,TRBV19,TRBD1,TGTGCCAGTAGTACGACAGGGGCGATCTCTGGAAACACCATATATTTT,CASSTTGAISGNTIYF
TRBJ1-2,.,TRBV11-2,TRBD1,TGTGCCAGCAGCTCGACGACAGGGGTCTATGGCTACACCTTC,CASSSTTGVYGYTF
TRBJ1-5,few,TRBV10-2,TRBD1,TGCGCCAGCAGAGACCGACAGGGGATGGGTCAGCCCCAGCATTTT,CASRDRQGMGQPQHF
TRBJ1-6,.,TRBV7-2,.,TGTGCCAGCAGCTTAGAACCTCGCCGCCCCCTCCACTTT,CASSLEPRRPLHF